The rows below give T cell receptor beta chains drawn from one sample of a study of immune evolution from preneoplasia to lung adenocarcinoma. Generated by immunoSEQ multiplex PCR, the TCRdb table keeps only in-frame clones and is missing some. The sample carries 10,000 or so clones, 82% recorded once. The sequenced sample consisted of FFPE minimally invasive lung adenocarcinoma tissue. The receptors originated from a person aged 65-85 years with lung adenocarcinoma. Both conserved end residues are part of each CDR3. D genes are given only for firm matches. The size entry is marked missing in some rows and otherwise reads once, few, many or a size class.

abundance	v_gene	j_gene	d_gene	CDR3aa	CDR3nt
-	TRBV2	TRBJ1-1	TRBD1	CASRYRTGAAFF	TGTGCCAGCAGGTATAGGACAGGGGCAGCTTTCTTT
once	TRBV18	TRBJ1-6	TRBD1	CASSPRVDRVDNSPLHF	TGTGCCAGCTCACCACGGGTTGACAGGGTGGATAATTCACCCCTCCACTTT
-	TRBV5-4	TRBJ2-2	-	CASSLESNTGELFF	TGTGCCAGCAGCTTGGAGTCGAACACCGGGGAGCTGTTTTTT
-	TRBV4-1	TRBJ1-1	TRBD1	CASSVRERGLDTEAFF	TGCGCCAGCAGCGTTCGCGAAAGGGGGCTCGACACTGAAGCTTTCTTT
-	TRBV6-4	TRBJ1-1	-	CASSDGEGNTEAFF	TGTGCCAGCAGTGATGGCGAAGGGAACACTGAAGCTTTCTTT
-	TRBV18	TRBJ1-3	-	CASRDPRGAGNTIYF	TGTGCCAGCCGAGACCCTCGGGGAGCTGGAAACACCATATATTTT
-	TRBV19	TRBJ1-5	-	CASTPYLTDYSNQPQHF	TGTGCCAGTACCCCTTATTTGACAGATTATAGCAATCAGCCCCAGCATTTT
-	TRBV4-1	TRBJ2-2	-	CASGKGFGTGELFF	TGCGCCAGCGGAAAGGGGTTCGGCACCGGGGAGCTGTTTTTT
-	TRBV18	TRBJ2-1	-	CASSPRPDSPQFF	TGTGCCAGCTCACCCCGTCCTGACAGTCCCCAGTTCTTC
-	TRBV7-8	TRBJ2-3	TRBD2	CASSLVAGVRDTQYF	TGTGCCAGCAGCTTAGTGGCGGGAGTCAGGGATACGCAGTATTTT
once	TRBV6-5	TRBJ1-6	-	CASSSEGDLSPLHF	TGTGCCAGCAGTTCCGAGGGTGATCTCTCACCCCTCCACTTT
-	TRBV2	TRBJ2-3	-	CASRGGVTDTQYF	TGTGCCAGTCGAGGGGGAGTGACAGATACGCAGTATTTT
-	TRBV2	TRBJ2-7	-	CASSLAIYEQYF	TGTGCCAGCAGTCTCGCGATCTACGAGCAGTACTTC
-	TRBV11-3	TRBJ2-7	-	CASSLDGLSEQYF	TGTGCCAGCAGCTTAGATGGACTAAGCGAGCAGTACTTC
-	TRBV5-1	TRBJ2-7	-	CASSLEGVYEQYF	TGCGCCAGCAGCTTGGAGGGAGTCTACGAGCAGTACTTC
-	TRBV7-6	TRBJ2-5	-	CASSRRGKETQYF	TGTGCCAGCAGCCGCCGCGGGAAAGAGACCCAGTACTTC
-	TRBV4-2	TRBJ1-2	-	CASSQERVGYGYTF	TGTGCCAGCAGCCAAGAAAGGGTGGGCTATGGCTACACCTTC
-	TRBV12-2	TRBJ2-7	-	CASRLKATYEQYF	TGTGCAAGTCGTCTGAAGGCTACCTACGAGCAGTACTTC
once	TRBV30	TRBJ1-5	-	CAWSPSPGSNQPQHF	TGTGCCTGGAGTCCGTCCCCCGGGAGCAATCAGCCCCAGCATTTT
-	TRBV7-2	TRBJ1-6	-	CASSLTGTPLHF	TGTGCCAGCAGCCTCACAGGGACACCCCTCCACTTT
-	TRBV15	TRBJ1-2	TRBD1	CATSIRTGSGYTF	TGTGCCACCAGCATAAGGACAGGGAGTGGCTACACCTTC
-	TRBV25-1	TRBJ1-1	-	CASSEGVGNTEAFF	TGTGCCAGCAGTGAAGGGGTGGGGAACACTGAAGCTTTCTTT
-	TRBV18	TRBJ1-1	-	CASSPSGPSNTEAFF	TGTGCCAGCTCACCTAGCGGACCGTCGAACACTGAAGCTTTCTTT
-	TRBV6-6	TRBJ1-6	TRBD1	CASSETGDASPLHF	TGTGCCAGCAGTGAGACAGGGGATGCTTCACCCCTCCACTTT
-	TRBV11-2	TRBJ1-2	-	CASSLDLGQEYGYTF	TGTGCCAGCAGCTTAGATCTCGGTCAGGAGTATGGCTACACCTTC
-	TRBV5-1	TRBJ1-1	TRBD1	CASSISGTGDTEAFF	TGCGCCAGCAGCATTTCCGGGACAGGAGACACTGAAGCTTTCTTT
-	TRBV11-2	TRBJ2-7	TRBD1	CASSSGTGGPYEQYF	TGTGCCAGCAGCTCGGGGACAGGCGGACCCTACGAGCAGTACTTC
-	TRBV7-9	TRBJ2-1	TRBD1	CASRVTGGHEQFF	TGTGCCAGCAGAGTAACAGGGGGGCATGAGCAGTTCTTC
-	TRBV11-3	TRBJ2-2	TRBD1	CASSLGRGQYGELFF	TGTGCCAGCAGCTTAGGTCGGGGACAGTACGGGGAGCTGTTTTTT
-	TRBV18	TRBJ2-7	TRBD2	CASSPRGGTDTYEQYF	TGTGCCAGCTCACCACGGGGAGGGACGGACACCTACGAGCAGTACTTC
-	TRBV29-1	TRBJ1-2	TRBD1	CSVRQGTEGYTF	TGCAGCGTTCGACAGGGCACGGAGGGCTACACCTTC
-	TRBV7-8	TRBJ2-1	-	CASSFGLQVEQFF	TGTGCCAGCAGCTTCGGACTGCAGGTTGAGCAGTTCTTC
-	TRBV19	TRBJ2-2	TRBD1	CASRVPGQGVTGELFF	TGTGCCAGTAGAGTCCCGGGACAGGGAGTCACCGGGGAGCTGTTTTTT
-	TRBV9	TRBJ2-3	TRBD2	CASSVGASGSITDTQYF	TGTGCCAGCAGCGTAGGAGCTAGCGGGAGTATAACAGATACGCAGTATTTT
-	TRBV5-4	TRBJ1-4	TRBD1	CASSLGQGVGVGVSNEKLFF	TGTGCCAGCAGCTTAGGACAGGGGGTGGGTGTCGGCGTTTCTAATGAAAAACTGTTTTTT
-	TRBV27	TRBJ1-1	-	CASSLSAGLNTEAFF	TGTGCCAGCAGTTTATCGGCAGGATTGAACACTGAAGCTTTCTTT
-	TRBV27	TRBJ2-3	TRBD2	CASSVRLAGGADTQYF	TGTGCCAGCAGTGTCCGACTAGCGGGAGGGGCAGATACGCAGTATTTT